Listed below are T cell receptor beta chains from one sample, sequenced in a study of siplizumab effects on memory and regulatory T cells. Here immunoSEQ multiplex PCR was the method, and the copy in TCRdb shows in-frame clones only, minus some. The sample carries approximately 94,000 clones, over 85% recorded once. Sequenced material: CD8+ T cells sorted from blood. The receptor set was obtained from a human donor in good health. CDR3s include the opening cysteine and the closing phenylalanine or tryptophan. The D gene is left open where the match is weak. The size field is filled for only some rows; it gives once, few, many or a size class.

d_call cdr3_length j_call clone_size v_call cdr3_aa cdr3_nt
TRBD1 14 TRBJ1-2 . TRBV4-1 CASSQLTGDYGYTF TGCGCCAGCAGCCAATTAACAGGGGACTATGGCTACACCTTC
. 15 TRBJ2-3 . TRBV7-2 CASSLGGTSTDTQYF TGTGCCAGCAGTCTAGGGGGAACTAGCACAGATACGCAGTATTTT
. 13 TRBJ1-2 . TRBV14 CASSQIEHYGYTF TGTGCCAGCAGCCAAATAGAACACTATGGCTACACCTTC
TRBD2 17 TRBJ2-1 . TRBV14 CASSQEAGAGGWNEQFF TGTGCCAGCAGCCAAGAAGCGGGAGCGGGGGGCTGGAATGAGCAGTTCTTC
. 15 TRBJ2-1 . TRBV6-1 CASRSELSSYNEQFF TGTGCCAGCAGATCTGAACTTTCCTCCTACAATGAGCAGTTCTTC
. 15 TRBJ2-1 once TRBV18 CASSPPSGSPIESFF TGTGCCAGCTCACCACCTTCGGGAAGTCCTATTGAGTCGTTCTTC
TRBD1 16 TRBJ1-1 once TRBV7-9 CASSSQGENMNTEAFF TGTGCCAGCAGTTCACAGGGGGAGAATATGAACACTGAAGCTTTCTTT
. 15 TRBJ1-5 once TRBV7-6 CASSSGVGGTQPQHF TGTGCCAGCAGCTCCGGCGTCGGGGGTACTCAGCCCCAGCATTTT
. 15 TRBJ1-2 . TRBV4-1 CASSQEPRAAYGYTF TGCGCCAGCAGCCAAGAGCCCAGGGCGGCGTATGGCTACACCTTC
. 14 TRBJ2-7 . TRBV6-6 CASSHRESYYEQYF TGTGCCAGCAGCCACAGGGAAAGTTACTACGAGCAGTACTTC
. 11 TRBJ2-1 . TRBV30 CACVQGNEQFF TGTGCCTGCGTCCAGGGGAACGAGCAGTTCTTC
TRBD1 17 TRBJ1-2 . TRBV18 CASSPWDSGGANYGYTF TGTGCCAGCTCACCATGGGACAGTGGAGGGGCTAACTATGGCTACACCTTC
TRBD2 15 TRBJ2-7 . TRBV4-3 CASSQASGSVYEQYF TGCGCCAGCAGCCAAGCTAGCGGGAGCGTCTACGAGCAGTACTTC
. 14 TRBJ2-7 . TRBV6-1 CASNTRGTAYEQYF TGTGCCAGCAATACTCGCGGGACAGCCTACGAGCAGTACTTC
TRBD2 14 TRBJ2-1 . TRBV4-1 CASSQGRGWNEQFF TGCGCCAGCAGCCAAGGGCGGGGGTGGAATGAGCAGTTCTTC
TRBD2 17 TRBJ2-7 . TRBV7-9 CASSVGTSGASSYEQYF TGTGCCAGCAGCGTGGGGACTAGCGGGGCCTCTTCCTACGAGCAGTACTTC
TRBD1 15 TRBJ1-5 . TRBV6-5 CASSARTGEDQPQHF TGTGCCAGCAGTGCCCGGACAGGGGAGGACCAGCCCCAGCATTTT
. 14 TRBJ2-7 . TRBV7-8 CASSLQGTYYEQYF TGTGCCAGCAGCTTACAAGGGACGTACTACGAGCAGTACTTC
. 15 TRBJ1-5 . TRBV27 CASSLSGASNQPQHF TGTGCCAGCAGTTTATCGGGAGCTAGCAATCAGCCCCAGCATTTT
. 14 TRBJ2-1 . TRBV19 CASSEGSSYNEQFF TGTGCCAGTAGTGAGGGTAGCTCCTACAATGAGCAGTTCTTC